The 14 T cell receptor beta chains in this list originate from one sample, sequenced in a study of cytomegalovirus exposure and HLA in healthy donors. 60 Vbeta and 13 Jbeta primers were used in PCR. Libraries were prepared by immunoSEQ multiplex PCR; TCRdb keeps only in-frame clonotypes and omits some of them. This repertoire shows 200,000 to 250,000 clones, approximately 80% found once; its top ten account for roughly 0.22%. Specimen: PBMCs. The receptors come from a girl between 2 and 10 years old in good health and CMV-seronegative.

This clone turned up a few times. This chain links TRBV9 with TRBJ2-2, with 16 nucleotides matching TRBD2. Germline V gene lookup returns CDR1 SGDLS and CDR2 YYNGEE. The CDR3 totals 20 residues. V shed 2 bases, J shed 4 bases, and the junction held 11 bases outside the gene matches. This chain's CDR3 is CASSVLAGTSGGASTGELFF. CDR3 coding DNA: TGTGCCAGCAGCGTGCTGGCCGGGACTAGCGGGGGGGCTAGCACCGGGGAGCTGTTTTTT.

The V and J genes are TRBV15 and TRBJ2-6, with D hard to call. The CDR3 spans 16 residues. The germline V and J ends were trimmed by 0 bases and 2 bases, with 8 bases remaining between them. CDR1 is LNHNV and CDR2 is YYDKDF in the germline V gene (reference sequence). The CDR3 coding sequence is TGTGCCACCAGCAGAGACAGGCTCACTGGGGCCAACGTCCTGACTTTC. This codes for CATSRDRLTGANVLTF.

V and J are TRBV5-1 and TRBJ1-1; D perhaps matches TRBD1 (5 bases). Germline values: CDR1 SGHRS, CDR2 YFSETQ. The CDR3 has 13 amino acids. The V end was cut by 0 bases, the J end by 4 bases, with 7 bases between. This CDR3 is CASSLDRFTEAFF. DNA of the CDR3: TGCGCCAGCAGCTTGGACAGGTTCACTGAAGCTTTCTTT. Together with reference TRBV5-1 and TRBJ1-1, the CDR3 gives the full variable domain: KAGVTQTPRYLIKTRGQQVTLSCSPISGHRSVSWYQQTPGQGLQFLFEYFSETQRNKGNFPGRFSGRQFSNSRSEMNVSTLELGDSALYLCASSLDRFTEAFFGQGTRLTVV.

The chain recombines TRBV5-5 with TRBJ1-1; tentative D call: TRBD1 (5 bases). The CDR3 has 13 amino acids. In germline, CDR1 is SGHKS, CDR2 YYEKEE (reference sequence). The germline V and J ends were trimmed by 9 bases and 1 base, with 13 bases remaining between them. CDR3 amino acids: CATANTGNTEAFF. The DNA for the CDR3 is TGTGCCACCGCGAATACAGGGAACACTGAAGCTTTCTTT.

CDR3 loop: CASSYSEGGTEAFF. The CDR3 region has the DNA TGTGCCAGCAGTTACTCGGAAGGGGGAACTGAAGCTTTCTTT. The V call is TRBV6-6, the J call TRBJ1-1, with D maybe TRBD1 (6 bases). CDR1 MNHNY and CDR2 SVGAGI come from the germline V gene (reference sequence). Trimming shortened V by 0 bases and J by 5 bases, and 10 bases separated the two germline ends. The CDR3 extends over 14 amino acids.

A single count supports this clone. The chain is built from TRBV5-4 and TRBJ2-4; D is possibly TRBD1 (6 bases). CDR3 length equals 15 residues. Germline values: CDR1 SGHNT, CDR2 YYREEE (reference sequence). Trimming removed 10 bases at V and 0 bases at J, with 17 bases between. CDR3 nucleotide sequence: TGTGCCGGCTCGGGACACGGGTCAGCCAAAAACATTCAGTACTTC. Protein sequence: CAGSGHGSAKNIQYF.

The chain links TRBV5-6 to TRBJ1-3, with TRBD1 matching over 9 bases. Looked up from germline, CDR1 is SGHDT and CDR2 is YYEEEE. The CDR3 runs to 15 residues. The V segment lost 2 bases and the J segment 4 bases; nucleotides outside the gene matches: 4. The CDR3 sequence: CASSFGQGNGNTIYF. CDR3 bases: TGTGCCAGCAGCTTCGGACAGGGGAACGGAAACACCATATATTTT.

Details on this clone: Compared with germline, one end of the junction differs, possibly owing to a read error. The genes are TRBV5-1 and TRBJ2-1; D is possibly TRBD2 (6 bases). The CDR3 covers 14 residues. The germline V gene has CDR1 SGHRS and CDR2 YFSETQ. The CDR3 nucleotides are TGCGTCAGCAGCTCCGGGACTCGGAGGTCTGAGCAGTTCTTC. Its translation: CVSSSGTRRSEQFF.

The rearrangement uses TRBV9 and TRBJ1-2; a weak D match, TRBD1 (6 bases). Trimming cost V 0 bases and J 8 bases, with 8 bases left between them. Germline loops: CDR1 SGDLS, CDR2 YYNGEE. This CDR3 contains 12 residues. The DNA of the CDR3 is TGTGCCAGCAGCGTAGATGGGGGCGGCTACACCTTC. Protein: CASSVDGGGYTF.

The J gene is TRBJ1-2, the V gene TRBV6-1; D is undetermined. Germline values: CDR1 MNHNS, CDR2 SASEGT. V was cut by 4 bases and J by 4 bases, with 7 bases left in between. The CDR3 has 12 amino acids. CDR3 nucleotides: TGTGCCAGCAGTGTGGACTCCTATGGCTACACCTTC. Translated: CASSVDSYGYTF.

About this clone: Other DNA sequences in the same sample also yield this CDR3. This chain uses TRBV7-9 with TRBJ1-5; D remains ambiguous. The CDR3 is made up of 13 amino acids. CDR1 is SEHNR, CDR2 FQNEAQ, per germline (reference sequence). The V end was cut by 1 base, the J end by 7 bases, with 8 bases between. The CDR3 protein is CASSLGREQPQHF. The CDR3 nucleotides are TGTGCCAGCAGCTTAGGGCGGGAGCAGCCCCAGCATTTT.

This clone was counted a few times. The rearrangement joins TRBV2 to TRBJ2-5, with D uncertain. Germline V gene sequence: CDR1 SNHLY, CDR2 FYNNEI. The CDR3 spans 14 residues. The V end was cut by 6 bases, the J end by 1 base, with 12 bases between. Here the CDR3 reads CASRATESQETQYF. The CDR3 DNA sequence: TGTGCCAGCAGAGCGACGGAATCCCAAGAGACCCAGTACTTC.

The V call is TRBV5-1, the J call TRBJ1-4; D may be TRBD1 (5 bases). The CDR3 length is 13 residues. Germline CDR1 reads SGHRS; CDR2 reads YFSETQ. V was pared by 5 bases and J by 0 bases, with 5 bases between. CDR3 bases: TGCGCCAGCAGGACAGCAACTAATGAAAAACTGTTTTTT. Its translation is CASRTATNEKLFF.

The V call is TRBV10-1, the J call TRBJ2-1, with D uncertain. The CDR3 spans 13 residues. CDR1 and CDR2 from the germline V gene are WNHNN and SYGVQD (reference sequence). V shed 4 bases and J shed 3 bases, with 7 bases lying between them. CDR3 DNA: TGCGCCAGCAGTGGGCAAGTCTACAATGAGCAGTTCTTC. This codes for CASSGQVYNEQFF.